These T cell receptor beta chains were read from a single sample in a study of cytomegalovirus exposure and HLA in healthy donors. Using immunoSEQ multiplex PCR, the repertoire was profiled, and TCRdb retains in-frame clones only, with some absent. The table lists 140,000 to 150,000 clones, around 70% of them singletons, with roughly 2% in the top ten. The sample consisted of PBMCs. Every receptor here comes from an older woman in good health and CMV-seropositive. Each CDR3 is given with its conserved first and last residue. Each record gives: J gene, V gene, clone size, D gene, CDR3 protein, CDR3 DNA. D genes are given only for firm matches. Only part of the rows carry a size: once, few, many, or a class if the clone is expanded.

TRBJ1-2 | TRBV5-6 | . | . | CASSWGGGNQGNYGYTF | TGTGCCAGCAGCTGGGGCGGCGGTAATCAGGGGAACTATGGCTACACCTTC
TRBJ2-3 | TRBV28 | . | . | CASSPAGAGLGNTQYF | TGTGCCAGCAGCCCCGCGGGGGCCGGACTGGGGAATACGCAGTATTTT
TRBJ1-1 | TRBV11-2 | . | . | CASSLGGVTEAFF | TGTGCCAGCAGCTTAGGGGGCGTAACTGAAGCTTTCTTT
TRBJ2-5 | TRBV2 | . | TRBD2 | CASSPETSASQYF | TGTGCCAGCAGCCCGGAGACTAGCGCCTCTCAGTACTTC
TRBJ2-5 | TRBV27 | . | . | CASRGHHQETQYF | TGTGCCAGCAGGGGCCACCACCAAGAGACCCAGTACTTC
TRBJ2-7 | TRBV29-1 | . | TRBD2 | CSVWVAGSYEQYF | TGCAGCGTTTGGGTAGCGGGGTCCTACGAGCAGTACTTC
TRBJ2-2 | TRBV5-1 | . | . | CASTQELMNRELFF | TGCGCCAGCACCCAAGAGCTTATGAATAGGGAGCTGTTTTTT
TRBJ2-1 | TRBV5-1 | . | TRBD2 | CASSPGTSGNNEQFF | TGCGCCAGCAGCCCCGGGACTAGCGGGAACAATGAGCAGTTCTTC
TRBJ2-7 | TRBV5-1 | . | TRBD2 | CASSPRPAGELRYEQYF | TGCGCCAGCAGCCCGAGGCCAGCGGGAGAGCTACGATACGAGCAGTACTTC
TRBJ1-4 | TRBV27 | . | . | CASSFGVGNEKLFF | TGTGCCAGCAGTTTTGGAGTAGGTAATGAAAAACTGTTTTTT
TRBJ1-5 | TRBV6-5 | few | . | CASSANRDSNQPQHF | TGTGCCAGCAGTGCTAACAGGGATAGCAATCAGCCCCAGCATTTT
TRBJ1-4 | TRBV2 | . | . | CASSETGIYEKLFF | TGTGCCAGCAGTGAAACCGGGATCTACGAAAAACTGTTTTTT
TRBJ1-4 | TRBV6-6 | once | TRBD1 | CASSPREGQGGEKLFF | TGTGCCAGCAGTCCAAGAGAGGGACAGGGCGGTGAAAAACTGTTTTTT
TRBJ1-5 | TRBV10-3 | . | TRBD1 | CAISESTGGNQPQHF | TGTGCCATCAGTGAGTCGACAGGGGGCAATCAGCCCCAGCATTTT
TRBJ1-1 | TRBV27 | few | TRBD1 | CASSDRGRGAFF | TGTGCCAGCAGTGACAGGGGGCGTGGGGCTTTCTTT
TRBJ2-5 | TRBV4-1 | . | . | CASSQGVEETQYF | TGCGCCAGCAGCCAAGGAGTGGAAGAGACCCAGTACTTC
TRBJ1-1 | TRBV10-2 | . | . | CASTLQRTDTNTEAFF | TGCGCCAGCACCTTGCAACGGACAGACACGAACACTGAAGCTTTCTTT
TRBJ2-1 | TRBV19 | . | TRBD1 | CASSGQGRTYNEQFF | TGTGCCAGTAGTGGACAGGGTAGAACCTACAATGAGCAGTTCTTC
TRBJ1-2 | TRBV5-4 | . | . | CASSLGQKANYGYTF | TGTGCCAGCAGCTTGGGACAGAAAGCTAACTATGGCTACACCTTC
TRBJ1-4 | TRBV28 | . | . | CASSFKRGTTNEKLFF | TGTGCCAGCAGTTTTAAGCGCGGTACAACTAATGAAAAACTGTTTTTT
TRBJ1-4 | TRBV6-5 | few | . | CASSRDNNEKLFF | TGTGCCAGCAGCCGGGACAATAATGAAAAACTGTTTTTT
TRBJ1-1 | TRBV6-1 | . | . | CASSGIQGNTEAFF | TGTGCCAGCAGTGGGATACAGGGAAACACTGAAGCTTTCTTT
TRBJ1-6 | TRBV28 | . | . | CASRTAGMGSPLHF | TGTGCCAGCAGGACCGCAGGGATGGGGTCACCCCTCCACTTT
TRBJ1-2 | TRBV5-4 | . | . | CASSLGGENYGYTF | TGTGCCAGCAGCTTGGGGGGGGAGAACTATGGCTACACCTTC